Described below is a single T cell receptor beta chain sequence and its context. The sample comes from a study of T-cell memory formation after mild COVID-19. Trimming took 6 bases from V and 3 from J, leaving 12 bases between them. CDR3 length equals 13 residues. Looked up from germline, CDR1 is SQVTM and CDR2 is ANQGSEA. TCRdb passed the 5' RACE reads through MiXCR, listing each CDR3 protein once. The profile covers 150,000 or so distinct CDR3 sequences, with about 9.9% appearing a single time and about 3.5% taken by the ten largest. The sequence derives from a man in his late teens or twenties who had mild COVID-19 (a few samples of this study predate the infection). Cell type and time point are not known. Material: PBMCs or a T cell subset sorted from them (not recorded which). The chain is built from TRBV29-1 and TRBJ2-4; a weak D match, TRBD2 (5 bases). In DNA form, the CDR3 reads TGCAGCGTAACGGGGTTGGACAAAAACATTCAGTACTTC. This gives the protein CSVTGLDKNIQYF.